This T cell receptor beta chain appears in the sequencing data of a study of human T cells and chemical hapten exposure. Study background: Variation in per-sample TCR yields came mainly from small pooled library volume differences.

Unfractionated whole blood yielded total RNA. Individual cDNA molecules received unique molecular identifiers in the library. A single record per CDR3 protein comes from TCRdb applying MiXCR to the reads. The data hold roughly 120,000 distinct CDR3 sequences, with 8% to 9.5% observed a single time. Germline-derived CDR1 and CDR2 are SQVTM and ANQGSEA. Trimming removed 1 base at V and 2 bases at J, with 2 bases between. The CDR3 length is 11 residues. Findings of the study overall: With regard to DPC sensitization, TCRs above 1 in 1000 frequency did not change.

This clonotype occurred many times. The antigen remains undetermined. This clonotype was sampled from a human donor in good health. Some clones in this sample may be carry-over from other donors' samples. This rearrangement joins TRBV29-1 to TRBJ1-1; D call uncertain. Sequences were obtained from whole blood. CDR3 amino acids: CSVEGNTEAFF. CDR3 sequence (DNA): TGCAGCGTTGAAGGTAACACTGAAGCTTTCTTT.